The 22 T cell receptor beta chains below all came from one sample that was sequenced in a study of blood T cell repertoires in COVID-19. TCRdb's table, derived via immunoSEQ multiplex PCR, lists solely in-frame clones and lacks some. The data show roughly 280,000 clones, 87% seen once. The sequenced sample was peripheral blood. The receptors here all came from a woman aged 45-65 years who had recovered from COVID-19.

The genes are TRBV27 and TRBJ1-2; D remains ambiguous. The V and J ends lost 5 bases and 6 bases respectively, with 19 bases between them. The CDR3 has 15 amino acids. CDR1 MNHEY and CDR2 SMNVEV come from the germline V gene (reference sequence). The CDR3 nucleotides are TGTGCCAGCAGTGCCCTGGTGCCGGGGAGGGATGGCTACACCTTC. Protein product: CASSALVPGRDGYTF.

The chain recombines TRBV6-2 or TRBV6-3 with TRBJ2-1; 8 nucleotides match TRBD1. The V segment lost 5 bases and the J segment 15 bases; nucleotides outside the gene matches: 18. The germline CDR1 and CDR2 sequences are MNHEY and SVGEGT. This CDR3 is 15 amino acids long. As DNA, the CDR3 is TGTGCCAGCAGTCACGGACAGGGACTTCTTTTCCGAACGTTCTTC. Its translation is CASSHGQGLLFRTFF.

This clone was seen a single time. J is TRBJ1-2 and V is TRBV4-1; D ambiguous. Looked up from germline, CDR1 is MGHRA and CDR2 is YSYEKL. The V end was cut by 1 base, the J end by 2 bases, with 14 bases between. There are 16 residues in the CDR3. CDR3 in amino acids: CASSQGGGVANYGYTF. CDR3 coding DNA: TGCGCCAGCAGCCAAGGTGGAGGCGTTGCAAACTATGGCTACACCTTC.

V and J are TRBV9 and TRBJ1-2; 7 bases map to TRBD1. Germline CDR1 reads SGDLS; CDR2 reads YYNGEE. The junction had 8 bases not matched to a gene; V was cut back by 6 bases and J by 6 bases. The length of the CDR3 is 13 residues. The CDR3 spells CASTKEGAHGYTF. The DNA of the CDR3 is TGTGCCAGCACCAAGGAGGGGGCCCATGGCTACACCTTC.

The chain joins TRBV7-9 to TRBJ1-1, with TRBD1 as a possible D gene (5 bases). CDR3 length: 15 amino acids. The V end lost 5 bases, the J end lost 0 bases, and 13 bases lay between the germline ends. CDR1 is SEHNR, CDR2 FQNEAQ, per germline (reference sequence). The CDR3 here is CASSLRQIMNTEAFF. The CDR3 nucleotides read TGTGCCAGCAGCCTACGACAGATTATGAACACTGAAGCTTTCTTT.

This clone was detected a few times. This chain connects TRBV6-5 to TRBJ2-3; TRBD2 matches at 9 bases. V lost 6 bases and J lost 5; bases outside the gene matches: 9. The CDR3 totals 15 residues. Germline assignment: CDR1 MNHEY and CDR2 SVGAGI. The CDR3 DNA reads as TGTGCCAGCAGACCAGCGGGGGGCGGGGGAGATACGCAGTATTTT. Protein: CASRPAGGGGDTQYF.

A single count supports this clone. This rearrangement joins TRBV6-4 to TRBJ1-1; 8 bases are shared with TRBD1. Trimming took 7 bases from V and 4 from J; bases not matched to a gene: 8. CDR1 and CDR2 from the germline V gene are MRHNA and SNTAGT. This CDR3 is built from 14 residues. The CDR3 bases are TGTGCCAGCACCGCGGACAGGGAGAGCACTGAAGCTTTCTTT. Translation: CASTADRESTEAFF.

The chain has TRBV28 and TRBJ2-3; D is unresolved. The germline V gene has CDR1 MDHEN and CDR2 SYDVKM. Trimming stripped 3 bases from V and 4 bases from J, with 14 bases between. This CDR3 comprises 15 residues. This chain's CDR3 is CASSLMPSKADTQYF. The CDR3 bases are TGTGCCAGCAGTTTGATGCCTAGTAAGGCAGATACGCAGTATTTT.

The rearrangement joins TRBV25-1 to TRBJ2-5, with 8 nucleotides matching TRBD2. The germline V gene has CDR1 MGHDK and CDR2 SYGVNS. The CDR3 totals 16 residues. Germline trimming cut 1 base from V and 5 bases from J; bases unmatched to any gene: 9. CDR3 sequence reads: CASSESGLAFLETQYF. CDR3 sequence (DNA): TGTGCCAGCAGTGAATCCGGACTAGCCTTTTTGGAGACCCAGTACTTC.

The chain has TRBV30 and TRBJ1-2; TRBD1 agrees at 7 bases. CDR1 and CDR2 from the germline V gene are GTSNPN and SVGIG (reference sequence). The CDR3 spans 11 residues. V shed 5 bases and J 6 bases; nucleotides not matched to a gene: 3. The CDR3 coding sequence is TGTGCCTGGTTCAGGGGGAATGGCTACACCTTC. Protein: CAWFRGNGYTF.

This clone was counted a single time. This chain joins TRBV15 and TRBJ2-3; D is unclear. Trimming took off 11 bases at V and 3 bases at J, with 15 bases between the two ends. Germline values: CDR1 LNHNV, CDR2 YYDKDF (reference sequence). This CDR3 contains 13 residues. CDR3 nucleotide sequence: TGTGCCGCCGAAGTTGGGCAGACAGATACGCAGTATTTT. It translates to CAAEVGQTDTQYF.

This chain connects TRBV28 to TRBJ2-3, with TRBD2 matching over 12 bases. V dropped 6 bases and J dropped 1; count of bases not matched to a gene: 11. Germline V gene sequence: CDR1 MDHEN, CDR2 SYDVKM. There are 18 residues in the CDR3. The CDR3 loop is CASRLHSSGRAGTDTQYF. The CDR3 DNA reads as TGTGCCAGCAGACTCCACTCTAGCGGGAGGGCCGGCACAGATACGCAGTATTTT.

The CDR3 DNA reads as TGTGCCAGCAGCCGCGACAGATCATATGGCTACACCTTC. Translated, it gives CASSRDRSYGYTF. The rearrangement uses TRBV28 and TRBJ1-2, with a tentative D call TRBD1 (5 bases). The CDR3 loop spans 13 amino acids. V dropped 6 bases and J dropped 5 bases, with 13 bases sitting between them. The germline V gene has CDR1 MDHEN and CDR2 SYDVKM.

The chain couples TRBV5-1 to TRBJ2-3; TRBD1 aligns across 9 bases. With V trimmed by 5 bases and J by 5 bases, 3 bases remained unmatched. Germline CDR1 reads SGHRS; CDR2 reads YFSETQ. This CDR3 spans 13 amino acids. This chain's CDR3 is CASRWTGEDTQYF. CDR3 in DNA: TGCGCCAGCAGGTGGACAGGGGAAGATACGCAGTATTTT.

The rearrangement uses TRBV7-9 and TRBJ2-7, with 10 bases that match TRBD2. The CDR3 spans 17 residues. Trimming cost V 0 bases and J 7 bases; bases outside gene matches: 12. Germline CDR1 reads SEHNR; CDR2 reads FQNEAQ (reference sequence). DNA of the CDR3: TGTGCCAGCAGCTTAGCGTTGGCTAGCGGGAGAGTAAATGAGCAGTACTTC. This translates into CASSLALASGRVNEQYF.

The chain links TRBV12-3 or TRBV12-4 to TRBJ1-3; the D is unclear. The CDR3 is 12 residues long. Trimming pared 6 bases from V and 2 bases from J, leaving 5 bases between. The CDR3 DNA reads as TGTGCCAGCAGGGCTGCTGGAAACACCATATATTTT. Amino acid sequence: CASRAAGNTIYF.

The rearrangement joins TRBV7-2 to TRBJ2-1, with a possible D match to TRBD2 (5 bases). This CDR3 spans 15 amino acids. The germline CDR1 and CDR2 sequences are SGHTA and FQGNSA. Trimming left V 3 bases short and J 2 bases short, with 11 bases between. This CDR3 reads CASSFERNPYNEQFF. The CDR3 DNA follows: TGTGCCAGCAGCTTCGAGCGGAATCCCTACAATGAGCAGTTCTTC.

The rearrangement links TRBV28 to TRBJ1-1; possibly TRBD1 for D (5 bases). This CDR3 contains 16 residues. V lost 1 base and J lost 0, with 12 bases in between. The germline CDR1 and CDR2 sequences are MDHEN and SYDVKM. The CDR3 DNA reads TGTGCCAGCAGTTTATATTTTCAGGGTTTGAACACTGAAGCTTTCTTT. This encodes CASSLYFQGLNTEAFF.

The chain uses TRBV18 and TRBJ1-2, with TRBD1 identical over 9 bases. Germline lookup yields CDR1 KGHSH and CDR2 LQKENI. Trimming took 5 bases from V and 5 from J; bases not matched to a gene: 6. The CDR3 consists of 14 residues. The DNA for the CDR3 is TGTGCCAGCTCAACACAGGGGGCGGAATATGGCTACACCTTC. It encodes CASSTQGAEYGYTF.

This clone was counted a few times. This same CDR3 is encoded by further DNA sequences in the sample. The CDR3 bases are TGTGCCAGCAGGGGACAGGTCGGCAATGAGCAGTTCTTC. As protein: CASRGQVGNEQFF. This chain joins TRBV2 and TRBJ2-1; 8 nucleotides agree with TRBD1. CDR1 and CDR2 (germline): SNHLY, FYNNEI. The CDR3 consists of 13 residues. Losses at the gene ends were 6 bases for V and 6 bases for J; bases not matched to a gene: 4.

This sequence joins TRBV19 and TRBJ1-6; D gene unclear. There are 15 residues in the CDR3. The V gene's germline CDR1 is LNHDA and CDR2 SQIVND (reference sequence). Trimming stripped 5 bases from V and 8 bases from J, with 16 bases between. CDR3 coding DNA: TGTGCCAGTAGTGTGACGACGGGGTTGGATTCACCCCTCCACTTT. It codes for CASSVTTGLDSPLHF.

The rearrangement joins TRBV7-2 to TRBJ2-7, with a weak D call TRBD2 (5 bases). The CDR3 consists of 15 residues. Trimming stripped 5 bases from V and 0 bases from J, with 14 bases between. Germline V gene data show CDR1 as SGHTA and CDR2 as FQGNSA. This CDR3 is CASSPRAASSYEQYF. The CDR3 DNA is TGTGCCAGCAGCCCGCGGGCGGCTAGCTCCTACGAGCAGTACTTC.